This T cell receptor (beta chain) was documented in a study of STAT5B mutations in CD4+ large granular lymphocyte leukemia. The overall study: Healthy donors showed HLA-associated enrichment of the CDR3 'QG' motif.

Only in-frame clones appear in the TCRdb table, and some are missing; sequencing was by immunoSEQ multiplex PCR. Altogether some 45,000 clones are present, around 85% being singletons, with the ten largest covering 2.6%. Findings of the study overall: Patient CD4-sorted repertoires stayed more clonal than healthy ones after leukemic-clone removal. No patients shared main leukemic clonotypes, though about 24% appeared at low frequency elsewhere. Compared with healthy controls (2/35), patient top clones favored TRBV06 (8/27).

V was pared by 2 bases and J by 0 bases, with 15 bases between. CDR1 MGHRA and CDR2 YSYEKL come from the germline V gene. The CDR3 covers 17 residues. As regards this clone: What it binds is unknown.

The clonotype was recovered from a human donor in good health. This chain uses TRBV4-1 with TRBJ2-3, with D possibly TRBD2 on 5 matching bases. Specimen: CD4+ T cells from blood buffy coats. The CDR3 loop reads CASSQTPGLPSTDTQYF. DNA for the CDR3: TGCGCCAGCAGCCAAACCCCCGGACTGCCTAGCACAGATACGCAGTATTTT.